These 9 T cell receptor beta chains originate from one sample sequenced in a study of blood T cells in healthy people across ages. Combining a sample-barcoded 5' primer with a J-beta primer mix, a second PCR ran for about 7 to 12 cycles. TCRdb reanalysed the 5' RACE reads using MiXCR and keeps one entry per CDR3 protein. The sample consists of hundreds of thousands of distinct CDR3 sequences, 20% to 25% of them appearing once. Sequencing was carried out using blood. These receptors were taken from an older man in good health.

This clonotype was seen a few times. This chain uses TRBV5-1 with TRBJ1-4; 9 bases line up with TRBD1. This CDR3 is built from 15 residues. J lost 7 bases, V lost 0 bases, and 4 bases had no gene match. Germline CDR1 reads SGHRS; CDR2 reads YFSETQ. This chain's CDR3 is CASSLGTGDREKLFF. In nucleotides, the CDR3 is TGCGCCAGCAGCTTGGGGACAGGGGATCGTGAAAAACTGTTTTTT.

The chain recombines TRBV5-5 with TRBJ2-3; the D gene is possibly TRBD1 (7 bases). Germline CDR1 and CDR2: SGHKS and YYEKEE (reference sequence). V was cut by 6 bases and J by 10 bases, with 27 bases left in between. This CDR3 region has 16 residues. CDR3 sequence (DNA): TGTGCCAGCACCCTTGGTCCCCCAGGGGGGTTAGCTGCGCAGTATTTT. Its protein is CASTLGPPGGLAAQYF.

This clonotype was seen repeatedly, ten times or more. V usage is TRBV24-1 and J usage is TRBJ2-5; D uncertain. There are 12 residues in the CDR3. Germline V gene lookup returns CDR1 KGHDR and CDR2 SFDVKD. Trimming cost V 5 bases and J 11 bases, with 14 bases left between them. CDR3 in amino acids: CATSGPSRLQYF. In DNA, the CDR3 is TGTGCCACCAGTGGGCCTTCTCGGTTGCAGTACTTC.

V and J are TRBV7-9 and TRBJ1-4, with 9 bases lining up with TRBD1. The CDR3 extends over 15 amino acids. The V and J ends lost 3 bases and 6 bases, in that order; junction bases with no gene match: 5. Looked up from germline, CDR1 is SEHNR and CDR2 is FQNEAQ (reference sequence). The CDR3 DNA reads as TGTGCCAGCAGCTTGGGACAGGGCTCCCATGAAAAACTGTTTTTT. Protein sequence: CASSLGQGSHEKLFF.

This clonotype occurred a few times. The chain joins TRBV15 to TRBJ2-7; possible D gene TRBD1, 6 bases. This CDR3 has 13 amino acids. Germline CDR1 LNHNV, CDR2 YYDKDF (reference sequence). V was pared by 0 bases and J by 4 bases, with 7 bases between. This CDR3 reads CATSRDTGYEQYF. As DNA, the CDR3 is TGTGCCACCAGCAGAGATACAGGGTACGAGCAGTACTTC.

The chain uses TRBV27 and TRBJ2-2; TRBD2 aligns across 11 bases. This CDR3 is built from 15 residues. Germline V gene sequence: CDR1 MNHEY, CDR2 SMNVEV (reference sequence). J lost 6 bases, V lost 4 bases, and 4 bases had no gene match. The CDR3 sequence: CASSSLAGVAGELFF. The CDR3 region has the DNA TGTGCCAGCAGTTCACTAGCGGGAGTGGCCGGGGAGCTGTTTTTT.

This clonotype was picked up a small number of times. The chain employs TRBV4-3 and TRBJ2-2; 9 positions agree with TRBD2. Per germline, CDR1 LGHNA and CDR2 YSLEER. Losses at the gene ends were 0 bases for V and 8 bases for J; bases not matched to a gene: 10. There are 17 residues in the CDR3. This CDR3 is CASSQEVLAGRSGELFF. Written as DNA, the CDR3 is TGCGCCAGCAGCCAAGAGGTACTAGCGGGCAGGTCGGGGGAGCTGTTTTTT.

This clonotype was observed a few times. The chain has TRBV2 and TRBJ2-3, with 9 bases fitting TRBD1. The CDR3 length is 14 residues. CDR1 and CDR2 (germline): SNHLY, FYNNEI. Trimming cost V 6 bases and J 7 bases; bases outside gene matches: 8. DNA of the CDR3: TGTGCCAGCAGCCCGGGACAGGGTACCTATACGCAGTATTTT. As protein: CASSPGQGTYTQYF.

The chain employs TRBV3-1 and TRBJ2-3; TRBD2 matches at 11 bases. The CDR3 covers 16 residues. Germline V lookup: CDR1 LGHDT, CDR2 YNNKEL (reference sequence). V lost 4 bases and J lost 3; bases outside the gene matches: 6. The CDR3: CASSPVAGGPTDTQYF. The CDR3 nucleotides are TGTGCCAGCAGCCCCGTAGCGGGAGGGCCTACAGATACGCAGTATTTT.